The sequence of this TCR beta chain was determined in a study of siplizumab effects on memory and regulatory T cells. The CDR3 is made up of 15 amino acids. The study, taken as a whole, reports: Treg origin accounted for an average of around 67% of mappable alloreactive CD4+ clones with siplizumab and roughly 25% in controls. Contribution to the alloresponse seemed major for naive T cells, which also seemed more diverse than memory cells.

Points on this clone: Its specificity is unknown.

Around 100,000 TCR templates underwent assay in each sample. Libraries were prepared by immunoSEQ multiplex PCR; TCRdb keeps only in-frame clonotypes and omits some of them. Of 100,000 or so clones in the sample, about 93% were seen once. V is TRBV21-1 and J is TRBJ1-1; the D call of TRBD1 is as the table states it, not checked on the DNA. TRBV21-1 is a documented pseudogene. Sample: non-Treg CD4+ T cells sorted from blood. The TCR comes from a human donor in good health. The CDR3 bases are TGTGCCAGAGTGGACAGGCCCCACTGTGACACTGAAGCTTTCTTT. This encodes CARVDRPHCDTEAFF.